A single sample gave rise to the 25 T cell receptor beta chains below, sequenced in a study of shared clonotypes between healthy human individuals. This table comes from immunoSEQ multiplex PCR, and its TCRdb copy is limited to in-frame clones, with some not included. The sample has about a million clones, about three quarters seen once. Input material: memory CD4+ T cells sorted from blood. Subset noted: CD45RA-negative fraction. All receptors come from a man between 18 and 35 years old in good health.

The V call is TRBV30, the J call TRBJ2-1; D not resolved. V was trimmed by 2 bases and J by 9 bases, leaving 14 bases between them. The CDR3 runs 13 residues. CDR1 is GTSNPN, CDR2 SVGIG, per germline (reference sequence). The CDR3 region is CAWSMQRETEQFF. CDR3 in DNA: TGTGCCTGGAGTATGCAGAGAGAGACTGAGCAGTTCTTC.

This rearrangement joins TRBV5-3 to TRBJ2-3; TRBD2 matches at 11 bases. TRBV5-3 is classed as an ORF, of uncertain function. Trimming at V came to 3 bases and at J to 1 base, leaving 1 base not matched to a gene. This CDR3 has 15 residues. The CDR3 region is CARSSTSGGTDTQYF. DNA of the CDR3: TGTGCCAGAAGCTCGACTAGCGGGGGCACAGATACGCAGTATTTT.

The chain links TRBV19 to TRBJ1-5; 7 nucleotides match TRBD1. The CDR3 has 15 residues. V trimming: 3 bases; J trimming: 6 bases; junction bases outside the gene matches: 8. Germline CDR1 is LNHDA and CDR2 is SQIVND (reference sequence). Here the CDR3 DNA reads TGTGCCAGTAGTATTCCCCAGGGGGTCGGTCAGCCCCAGCATTTT. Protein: CASSIPQGVGQPQHF.

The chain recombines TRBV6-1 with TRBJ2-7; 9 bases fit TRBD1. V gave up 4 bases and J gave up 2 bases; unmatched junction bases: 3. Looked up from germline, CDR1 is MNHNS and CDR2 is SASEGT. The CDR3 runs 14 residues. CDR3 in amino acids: CASSGRTGAYEQYF. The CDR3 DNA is TGTGCCAGCAGTGGAAGGACAGGGGCCTACGAGCAGTACTTC.

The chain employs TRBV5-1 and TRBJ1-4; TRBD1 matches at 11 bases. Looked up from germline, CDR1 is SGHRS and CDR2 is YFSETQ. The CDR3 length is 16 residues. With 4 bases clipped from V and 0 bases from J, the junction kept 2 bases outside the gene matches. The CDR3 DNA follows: TGCGCCAGCAGCAGGGGACAGGGGGCAACTAATGAAAAACTGTTTTTT. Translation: CASSRGQGATNEKLFF.

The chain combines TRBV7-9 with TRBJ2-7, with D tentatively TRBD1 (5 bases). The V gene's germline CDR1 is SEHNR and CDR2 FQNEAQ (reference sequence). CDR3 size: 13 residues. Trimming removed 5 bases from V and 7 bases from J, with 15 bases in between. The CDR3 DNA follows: TGTGCCAGCAGCCCAACCAAAGGGGTGGAGCAGTACTTC. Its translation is CASSPTKGVEQYF.

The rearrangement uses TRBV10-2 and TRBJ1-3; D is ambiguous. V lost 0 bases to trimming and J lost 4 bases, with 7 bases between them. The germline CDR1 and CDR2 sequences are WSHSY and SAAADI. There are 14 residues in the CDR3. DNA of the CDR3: TGCGCCAGCAGTGAGTCGGGTTGGGGAAACACCATATATTTT. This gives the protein CASSESGWGNTIYF.

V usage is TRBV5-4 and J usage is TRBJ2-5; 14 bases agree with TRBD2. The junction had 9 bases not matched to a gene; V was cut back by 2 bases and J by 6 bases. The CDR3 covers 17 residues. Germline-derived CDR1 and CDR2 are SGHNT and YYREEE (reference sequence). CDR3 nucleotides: TGTGCCAGCAGCTTAGGACTAGCGGGAGGAGGTTTGAAGACCCAGTACTTC. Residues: CASSLGLAGGGLKTQYF.

The CDR3 region is CASSLGLGMWESVQETQYF. For the CDR3, the DNA is TGTGCCAGCAGTTTGGGCTTAGGGATGTGGGAGTCGGTCCAAGAGACCCAGTACTTC. The V call is TRBV28, the J call TRBJ2-5; D is possibly TRBD2 (5 bases). The CDR3 extends over 19 amino acids. V lost 3 bases to trimming and J lost 1 base, with 24 bases between them. The germline gives CDR1 MDHEN, CDR2 SYDVKM.

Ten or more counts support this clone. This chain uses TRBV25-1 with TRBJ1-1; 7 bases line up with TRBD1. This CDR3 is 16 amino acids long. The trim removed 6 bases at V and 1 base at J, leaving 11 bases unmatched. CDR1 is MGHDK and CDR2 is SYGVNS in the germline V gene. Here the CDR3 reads CASRPSPGQPNTEAFF. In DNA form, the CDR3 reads TGTGCCAGCAGGCCATCTCCGGGACAGCCGAACACTGAAGCTTTCTTT.

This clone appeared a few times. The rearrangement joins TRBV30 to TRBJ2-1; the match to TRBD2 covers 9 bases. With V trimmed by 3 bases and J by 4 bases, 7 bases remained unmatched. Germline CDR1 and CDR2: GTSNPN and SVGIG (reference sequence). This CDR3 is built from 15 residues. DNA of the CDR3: TGTGCCTGGAGGGGCGGACTAGCGTTTTACAATGAGCAGTTCTTC. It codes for CAWRGGLAFYNEQFF.

Here the CDR3 DNA reads TGTGCCTGGGGGTGGAATGAGCAGTTCTTC. Protein sequence: CAWGWNEQFF. The chain couples TRBV30 to TRBJ2-1; D not certain. Germline-derived CDR1 and CDR2 are GTSNPN and SVGIG (reference sequence). The ends were cut back, 5 bases at V and 7 bases at J, with 6 bases in the middle. This CDR3 has 10 amino acids.

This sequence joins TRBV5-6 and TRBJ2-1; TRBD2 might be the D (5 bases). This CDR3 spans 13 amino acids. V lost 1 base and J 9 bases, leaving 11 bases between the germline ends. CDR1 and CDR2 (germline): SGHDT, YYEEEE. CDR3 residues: CASSLQDFGEQFF. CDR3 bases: TGTGCCAGCAGCTTGCAGGACTTCGGTGAGCAGTTCTTC.

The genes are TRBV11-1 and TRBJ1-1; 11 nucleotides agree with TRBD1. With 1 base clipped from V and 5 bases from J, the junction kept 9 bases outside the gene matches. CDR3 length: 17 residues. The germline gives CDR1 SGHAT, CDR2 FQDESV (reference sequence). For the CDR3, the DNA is TGTGCCAGCAGCTTAGATCGGACAGGGGGCAGAAAAACTGAAGCTTTCTTT. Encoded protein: CASSLDRTGGRKTEAFF.

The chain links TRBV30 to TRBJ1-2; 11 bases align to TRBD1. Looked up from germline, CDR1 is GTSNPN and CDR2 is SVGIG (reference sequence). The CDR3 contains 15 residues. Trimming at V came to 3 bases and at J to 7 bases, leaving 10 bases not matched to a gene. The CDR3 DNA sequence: TGTGCCTGGAGCATCGGACAGGGGGCGCGCAGTGGCTACACCTTC. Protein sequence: CAWSIGQGARSGYTF.

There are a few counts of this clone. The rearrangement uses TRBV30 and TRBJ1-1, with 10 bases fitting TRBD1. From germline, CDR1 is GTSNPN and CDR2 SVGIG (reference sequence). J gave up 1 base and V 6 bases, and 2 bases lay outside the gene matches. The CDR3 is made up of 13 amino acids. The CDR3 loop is CACGQGGNTEAFF. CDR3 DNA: TGTGCCTGCGGACAGGGGGGGAACACTGAAGCTTTCTTT. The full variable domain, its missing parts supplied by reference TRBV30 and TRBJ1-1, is SQTIHQWPATLVQPVGSPLSLECTVEGTSNPNLYWYRQAAGRGLQLLFYSVGIGQISSEVPQNLSASRPQDRQFILSSKKLLLSDSGFYLCACGQGGNTEAFFGQGTRLTVV.

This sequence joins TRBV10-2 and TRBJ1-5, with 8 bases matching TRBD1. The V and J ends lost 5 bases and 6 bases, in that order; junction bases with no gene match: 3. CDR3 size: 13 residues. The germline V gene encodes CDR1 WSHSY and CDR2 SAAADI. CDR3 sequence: CASSQGAIQPQHF. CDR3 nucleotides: TGCGCCAGCAGTCAGGGGGCCATTCAGCCCCAGCATTTT.

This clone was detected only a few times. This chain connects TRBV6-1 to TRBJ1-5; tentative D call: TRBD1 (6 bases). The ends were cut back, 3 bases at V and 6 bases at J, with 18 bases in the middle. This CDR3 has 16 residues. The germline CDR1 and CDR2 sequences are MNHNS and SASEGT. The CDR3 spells CASSDPPQGQSQPQHF. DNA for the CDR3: TGTGCCAGCAGTGACCCGCCACAGGGTCAGAGTCAGCCCCAGCATTTT.

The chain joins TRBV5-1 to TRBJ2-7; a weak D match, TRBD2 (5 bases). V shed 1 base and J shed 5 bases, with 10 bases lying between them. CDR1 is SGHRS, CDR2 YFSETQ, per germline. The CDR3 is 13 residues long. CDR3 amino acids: CASSLRGPDEQYF. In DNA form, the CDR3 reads TGCGCCAGCAGCTTGCGGGGTCCCGACGAGCAGTACTTC. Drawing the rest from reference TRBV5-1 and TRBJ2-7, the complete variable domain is KAGVTQTPRYLIKTRGQQVTLSCSPISGHRSVSWYQQTPGQGLQFLFEYFSETQRNKGNFPGRFSGRQFSNSRSEMNVSTLELGDSALYLCASSLRGPDEQYFGPGTRLTVT.

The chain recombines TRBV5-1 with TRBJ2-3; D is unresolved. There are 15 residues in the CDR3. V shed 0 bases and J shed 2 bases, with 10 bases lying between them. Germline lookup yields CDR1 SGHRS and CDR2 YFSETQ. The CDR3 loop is CASSLDASLTDTQYF. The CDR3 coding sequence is TGCGCCAGCAGCTTGGATGCAAGTCTCACAGATACGCAGTATTTT.

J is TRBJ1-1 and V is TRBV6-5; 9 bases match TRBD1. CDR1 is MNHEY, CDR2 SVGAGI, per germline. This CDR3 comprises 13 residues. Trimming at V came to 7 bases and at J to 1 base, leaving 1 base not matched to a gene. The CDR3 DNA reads TGTGCCAGCAAGGGACAGGGGAACACTGAAGCTTTCTTT. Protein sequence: CASKGQGNTEAFF.

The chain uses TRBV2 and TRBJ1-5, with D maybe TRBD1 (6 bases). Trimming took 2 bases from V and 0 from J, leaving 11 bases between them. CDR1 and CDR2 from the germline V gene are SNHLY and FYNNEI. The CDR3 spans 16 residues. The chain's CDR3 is CASSESRGYSNQPQHF. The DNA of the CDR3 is TGTGCCAGCAGTGAATCCAGGGGCTATAGCAATCAGCCCCAGCATTTT.

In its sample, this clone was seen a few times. CDR3 amino acids: CASSPEPGIQQYF. CDR3 sequence (DNA): TGCGCCAGCAGCCCCGAACCCGGGATTCAGCAGTACTTC. The rearrangement links TRBV4-1 to TRBJ2-7; possible D gene TRBD2, 5 bases. Germline lookup yields CDR1 MGHRA and CDR2 YSYEKL. The CDR3 is 13 residues long. V was clipped by 4 bases and J by 8 bases, with 15 bases between them.

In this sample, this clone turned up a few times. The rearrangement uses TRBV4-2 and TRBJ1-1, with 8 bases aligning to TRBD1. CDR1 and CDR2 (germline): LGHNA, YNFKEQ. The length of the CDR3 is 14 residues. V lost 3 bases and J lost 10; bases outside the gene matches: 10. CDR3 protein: CASSQEDRAPRAFF. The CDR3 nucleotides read TGTGCCAGCAGCCAGGAGGACAGGGCCCCGAGAGCTTTCTTT.

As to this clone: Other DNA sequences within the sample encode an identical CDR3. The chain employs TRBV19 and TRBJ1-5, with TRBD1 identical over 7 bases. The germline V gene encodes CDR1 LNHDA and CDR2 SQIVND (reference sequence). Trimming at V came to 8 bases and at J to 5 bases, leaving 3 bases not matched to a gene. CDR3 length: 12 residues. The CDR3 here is CASGTAYQPQHF. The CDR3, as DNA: TGTGCCAGTGGGACAGCCTATCAGCCCCAGCATTTT.